This TCR beta chain derives from a study of T cells in Graves' hyperthyroidism and ophthalmopathy. CDR3 length equals 12 residues. Germline lookup yields CDR1 SGHAT and CDR2 FQNNGV. V was shortened by 1 base and J by 10 bases, with 8 bases between the two germline ends. Amplified regions were TCR beta CDR3 sequences from RNA transcripts. HTBI primers were used for first-round RT-PCR of the TCR CDR3. TCRdb redid the calling of the multiplex PCR reads with MiXCR, one entry per CDR3 protein. The data contain 500,000 to 600,000 distinct CDR3 sequences, approximately 49% of them singletons. This receptor was identified in an adult woman with Graves' disease, either hyperthyroidism or ophthalmopathy (not recorded which). V is TRBV11-2 and J is TRBJ1-5, with D unclear. Source material: peripheral blood or thyroid tissue (not recorded which). The CDR3 DNA is TGTGCCAGCAGCTTAGTTTGGGGTCCCCAGCATTTT. This translates into CASSLVWGPQHF.